This T cell receptor beta chain originates from a study of T cell responses to AZD1222 COVID-19 vaccine. Note on this clone: The antigen is not known.

Repertoires were generated with immunoSEQ multiplex PCR, while TCRdb's copy carries only in-frame clones and drops some. The table includes 150,000 or so clones, approximately 88% detected once. General study results and limits: CD4 TCRs linked to vaccination spanned spike, dominating at 160-218 and 743-854.

This sequence was found in an adult in good health. Sequencing used peripheral blood, obtained on day 0 of AZD1222 vaccination.

CDR3 protein: CASRPGLPNYGYTF. For the CDR3, the DNA is TGCGCCAGCAGGCCCGGACTGCCGAACTATGGCTACACCTTC. The chain combines TRBV10-1 with TRBJ1-2; D gene ambiguous. This CDR3 has 14 residues. V was pared by 6 bases and J by 2 bases, with 13 bases between. CDR1 is WNHNN and CDR2 is SYGVQD in the germline V gene (reference sequence).